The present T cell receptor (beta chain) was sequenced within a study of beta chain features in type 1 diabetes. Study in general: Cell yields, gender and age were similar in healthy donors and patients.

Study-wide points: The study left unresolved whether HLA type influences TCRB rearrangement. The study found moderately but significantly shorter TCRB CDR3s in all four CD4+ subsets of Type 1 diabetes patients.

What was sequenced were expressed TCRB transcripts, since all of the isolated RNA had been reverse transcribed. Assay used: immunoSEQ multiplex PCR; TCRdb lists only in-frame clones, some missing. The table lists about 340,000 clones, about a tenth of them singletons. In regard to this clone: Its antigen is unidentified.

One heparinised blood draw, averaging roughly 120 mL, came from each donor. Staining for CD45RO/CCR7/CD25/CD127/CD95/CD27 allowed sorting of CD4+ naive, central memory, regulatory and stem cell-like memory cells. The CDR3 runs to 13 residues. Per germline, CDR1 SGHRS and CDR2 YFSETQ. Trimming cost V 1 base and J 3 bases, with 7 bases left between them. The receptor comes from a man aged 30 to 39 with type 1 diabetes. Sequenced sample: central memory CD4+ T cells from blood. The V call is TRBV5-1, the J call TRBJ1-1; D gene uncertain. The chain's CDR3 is CASSLLWDTEAFF. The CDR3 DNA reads TGCGCCAGCAGCTTGCTCTGGGACACTGAAGCTTTCTTT.